These T cell receptor beta chains were read from a single sample in a study of early T cells in non-severe SARS-CoV-2 infection. TCRdb re-derived calls from the 5' RACE reads in MiXCR, one entry per CDR3 protein. Among about 29,000 distinct CDR3 sequences listed, roughly 5% were seen once. The sequencing sample was made of whole blood. These receptors were obtained from an adult who was a healthcare worker with PCR-confirmed SARS-CoV-2 infection or an uninfected control (not recorded which). Both conserved end residues are part of each CDR3. D genes are given only for firm matches. The size entry is marked missing in some rows and otherwise reads once, few, many or a size class.

NA | NA | 12 | TRBJ1-3 | TRBV30 | TGTGCCTGGATGGACGCTGGAAACACCATATATTTT | CAWMDAGNTIYF
NA | many | 16 | TRBJ2-2 | TRBV4-3 | TGCGCCAGCAGCCAAGAGGAGGGGCTGGACACCGGGGAGCTGTTTTTT | CASSQEEGLDTGELFF
NA | few | 15 | TRBJ1-1 | TRBV30 | TGTGCCTGGAGTCCGTGGGACGACGTTAACACTGAAGCTTTCTTT | CAWSPWDDVNTEAFF
TRBD1 | NA | 12 | TRBJ2-7 | TRBV19 | TGTGCCAGTAGGAGGACAGGGGGCGAGCAGTACTTC | CASRRTGGEQYF
NA | many | 14 | TRBJ2-3 | TRBV20-1 | TGCAGTGCTAGGGTCGGGAGCATCCCAGATACGCAGTATTTT | CSARVGSIPDTQYF
NA | NA | 15 | TRBJ2-6 | TRBV12-3/TRBV12-4 | TGTGCCAGCACCACGTGGAACTCTGGGGCCAACGTCCTGACTTTC | CASTTWNSGANVLTF
NA | NA | 15 | TRBJ2-1 | TRBV11-1 | TGTGCCAGCAGCTTAGGAGGGGGTGCCTACAATGAGCAGTTCTTC | CASSLGGGAYNEQFF
NA | NA | 15 | TRBJ1-3 | TRBV5-1 | TGCGCCAGCAGCCTACAGGGACTCCCTGGAAACACCATATATTTT | CASSLQGLPGNTIYF
NA | few | 15 | TRBJ2-2 | TRBV11-2 | TGTGCCAGCAGCTTAACTAGTGCGAACACCGGGGAGCTGTTTTTT | CASSLTSANTGELFF
NA | many | 10 | TRBJ1-2 | TRBV29-1 | TGCAGCGTTGCGGATAGTGGCTACACCTTC | CSVADSGYTF
NA | many | 15 | TRBJ1-2 | TRBV20-1 | TGCAGTGCCAACCGCGGGCTGGGGGGAGCCGATGGCTACACCTTC | CSANRGLGGADGYTF
NA | many | 13 | TRBJ2-1 | TRBV10-2 | TGCGCCAGCAGCGATAGCTCCTACAATGAGCAGTTCTTC | CASSDSSYNEQFF
NA | few | 16 | TRBJ2-3 | TRBV6-2/TRBV6-3 | TGTGCCAGCAGTTGGAGGACCGGGAGCGACACAGATACGCAGTATTTT | CASSWRTGSDTDTQYF
NA | few | 12 | TRBJ2-7 | TRBV9 | TGTGCCAGCAGCCCCCGCGGCTACGAGCAGTACTTC | CASSPRGYEQYF
TRBD1 | NA | 16 | TRBJ1-3 | TRBV6-5 | TGTGCCAGCAGCCCGGGACAGTCGCTCTGGATCAACACCATATATTTT | CASSPGQSLWINTIYF
NA | many | 13 | TRBJ1-5 | TRBV7-8 | TGTGCCAGCAGCTTACGTCAGGGTCAGCCCCAGCATTTT | CASSLRQGQPQHF
TRBD1 | NA | 14 | TRBJ1-3 | TRBV7-9 | TGTGCCAGCAGCAACCAGGGGGCTGGAAACACCATATATTTT | CASSNQGAGNTIYF
NA | many | 13 | TRBJ1-2 | TRBV2 | TGTGCCAGCAGTGAACAGCCCAACTATGGCTACACCTTC | CASSEQPNYGYTF
NA | many | 13 | TRBJ2-1 | TRBV5-6 | TGTGCCAGCAGCTTGGGACCTTTCGATGAGCAGTTCTTC | CASSLGPFDEQFF
NA | few | 14 | TRBJ2-7 | TRBV10-2 | TGCGCCAGCAGTGAGCCTTCCTGGGTTGACGAGCAGTACTTC | CASSEPSWVDEQYF
TRBD2 | NA | 17 | TRBJ2-1 | TRBV5-1 | TGCGCCAGCAGCTTGGGACTAGCGGGCAGCTCCTACAATGAGCAGTTCTTC | CASSLGLAGSSYNEQFF
TRBD1 | many | 14 | TRBJ1-1 | TRBV25-1 | TGTGCCAGCAGAACACAGGGGAGGGCCACTGAAGCTTTCTTT | CASRTQGRATEAFF
TRBD2 | NA | 14 | TRBJ2-7 | TRBV7-9 | TGTGCCAGCAGCTTTAGCGGGAAGTCCTACGAGCAGTACTTC | CASSFSGKSYEQYF
NA | many | 15 | TRBJ1-2 | TRBV6-6 | TGTGCCAGCAGTTACTCTACGGTCAGGGACTATGGCTACACCTTC | CASSYSTVRDYGYTF